The sequence of this TCR beta chain was determined in a study of OX40 agonist ivuxolimab in advanced cancers. Method: immunoSEQ multiplex PCR; TCRdb's copy keeps in-frame clones and lacks some. The table has under 85,000 clones, approximately 90% seen once. Study-wide points: Expanded clones were, on average, more numerous among CD8+ T cells than CD4+. In the expanded peripheral T cells, antigen specificity was never determined. Dose levels from 0.1 to 3.0 mg/kg saw CD4+ and CD8+ blood T cells expand clonally by week 6.

Prior autoimmune disease or systemic immunosuppression barred patients. Notes on this clone: Antigen specificity is unknown.

V lost 4 bases to trimming and J lost 7 bases; unmatched junction nucleotides: 18. The germline CDR1 and CDR2 sequences are SGHTA and FQGNSA. The CDR3 is 18 amino acids. The TCR was taken from an adult with an advanced solid tumor such as melanoma, head and neck, liver or kidney cancer. This rearrangement joins TRBV7-2 to TRBJ2-4; 8 nucleotides align to TRBD2. The sequences come from CD4+ or CD8+ T cells sorted from blood, collected in a trial of the OX40 agonist ivuxolimab. The CDR3 spells CASSSRAGLAGPPNIQYF. The CDR3 DNA reads TGTGCCAGCAGCTCCCGGGCGGGGCTAGCGGGCCCCCCCAACATTCAGTACTTC.